Each of the 30 T cell receptor beta chains below was sequenced from the same sample in a study of T cells in Graves' hyperthyroidism and ophthalmopathy. The CDR3 regions of TCR beta were amplified from RNA transcripts. HTBI primers were employed in a first-round RT-PCR of the TCR CDR3. TCRdb independently ran MiXCR on the multiplex PCR reads; one entry per CDR3 protein. Of about 400,000 distinct CDR3 sequences in the sample, 11% to 15% are singletons; the top ten hold approximately 29%. Sequences were obtained from blood. The receptors come from a man aged 45-65 years with Graves' ophthalmopathy.

The CDR3 sequence is CATRRLNTEAFF. CDR3 nucleotide sequence: TGTGCCACTAGGAGGTTGAACACTGAAGCTTTCTTT. V is TRBV24-1 and J is TRBJ1-1; D gene uncertain. This CDR3 is 12 amino acids long. Germline V CDR1 and CDR2: KGHDR, SFDVKD. V was clipped by 10 bases and J by 0 bases, with 8 bases between them.

The gene calls are TRBV9 and TRBJ2-1; maybe TRBD2 (6 bases). Trimming removed 3 bases from V and 0 bases from J, with 19 bases in between. CDR1 and CDR2 (germline): SGDLS, YYNGEE. The CDR3 consists of 18 residues. The CDR3 nucleotides are TGTGCCAGCAGCGGACTAGGAGAAGGGCCTAACTCCTACAATGAGCAGTTCTTC. Translation gives CASSGLGEGPNSYNEQFF.

This clonotype was detected only a few times. V and J are TRBV14 and TRBJ2-2; 8 nucleotides line up with TRBD2. V dropped 4 bases and J dropped 4; count of bases not matched to a gene: 5. Per the germline V gene, CDR1 is SGHDN and CDR2 is FVKESK. The CDR3 runs 15 residues. The CDR3 loop is CASSRREGRTGELFF. As DNA, the CDR3 is TGTGCCAGCAGCCGCCGGGAGGGCCGCACCGGGGAGCTGTTTTTT.

This clonotype was counted a few times. The chain combines TRBV29-1 with TRBJ2-7; 8 bases align to TRBD2. V was pared by 3 bases and J by 5 bases, with 9 bases of the junction left unmatched. Germline-derived CDR1 and CDR2 are SQVTM and ANQGSEA. The CDR3 runs to 14 residues. The CDR3 bases are TGCAGCGTTGATGCCGGGACTAGTTTCCACGAGCAGTACTTC. It codes for CSVDAGTSFHEQYF.

This clonotype was counted ten times or more. The chain is built from TRBV18 and TRBJ2-1, with D possibly being TRBD1 or TRBD2 (5 bases each). CDR3 length equals 17 residues. Trimming took off 2 bases at V and 5 bases at J, with 19 bases between the two ends. Germline V CDR1 and CDR2: KGHSH, LQKENI. The CDR3 protein is CASSPISGTKLNNEQFF. CDR3 coding DNA: TGTGCCAGCTCACCAATTTCCGGGACCAAACTGAACAATGAGCAGTTCTTC.

Details on this clonotype: This clone may be a read error of a much larger clone one base away. J is TRBJ2-5 and V is TRBV9; D is tentatively TRBD1 or TRBD2 (7 bases each). The CDR3 runs 15 residues. Trimming shortened V by 4 bases and J by 4 bases, and 17 bases separated the two germline ends. CDR1 and CDR2 from the germline V gene are SGDLS and YYNGEE. CDR3 residues: CASSPGGTKVETQYF. In nucleotides, the CDR3 is TGTGCCAGCAGCCCAGGGGGGACTAAGGTAGAGACCCAGTACTTC.

The chain combines TRBV7-2 with TRBJ2-5; 8 bases fit TRBD2. Germline assignment: CDR1 SGHTA and CDR2 FQGNSA. The junction had 10 bases not matched to a gene; V was cut back by 6 bases and J by 4 bases. This CDR3 contains 15 residues. CDR3 nucleotide sequence: TGTGCCAGCAGGGCCACGGGAGGGCCGGCAGAGACCCAGTACTTC. Residues: CASRATGGPAETQYF.

This clonotype was detected many times. The genes are TRBV14 and TRBJ2-7; D perhaps matches TRBD1 (6 bases). The CDR3 runs to 14 residues. Looked up from germline, CDR1 is SGHDN and CDR2 is FVKESK. V lost 4 bases, J lost 1 base, and 11 bases lay in between. CDR3: CASSRNRVSYEQYF. In DNA, the CDR3 is TGTGCCAGCAGCCGGAACAGGGTGTCCTACGAGCAGTACTTC.

V is TRBV6-5 and J is TRBJ2-2; no firm D call. V was shortened by 2 bases and J by 5 bases, with 12 bases between the two germline ends. CDR1 and CDR2 (germline): MNHEY, SVGAGI. The CDR3 consists of 15 residues. The CDR3: CASSYKPRRTGELFF. Written as DNA, the CDR3 is TGTGCCAGCAGTTACAAGCCCAGAAGGACCGGGGAGCTGTTTTTT.

This clonotype has at least ten counts. This sequence joins TRBV11-2 and TRBJ2-5, with a tentative D call TRBD1 (6 bases). CDR1 SGHAT and CDR2 FQNNGV come from the germline V gene. The V gene lost 5 bases and the J gene lost 5 bases, with 18 bases spanning the gap. The CDR3 totals 15 residues. CDR3 sequence reads: CASSGGTGLWETQYF. CDR3 DNA: TGTGCCAGCAGCGGGGGCACGGGTCTTTGGGAGACCCAGTACTTC.

This clonotype came up a few times. The gene calls are TRBV15 and TRBJ2-7; TRBD1 matches at 7 bases. The CDR3 contains 14 residues. J gave up 3 bases and V 3 bases, and 5 bases lay outside the gene matches. The germline gives CDR1 LNHNV, CDR2 YYDKDF (reference sequence). CDR3 in DNA: TGTGCCACCAGCAGTCACAGGGGTGGCTACGAGCAGTACTTC. Amino acid sequence: CATSSHRGGYEQYF.

This clonotype was detected ten times or more. V and J are TRBV11-2 and TRBJ1-5, with a tentative D call TRBD1 (6 bases). Germline lookup yields CDR1 SGHAT and CDR2 FQNNGV. Trimming took 3 bases from V and 5 from J, leaving 8 bases between them. This CDR3 contains 13 residues. CDR3 sequence: CASSLGGHQPQHF. In DNA, the CDR3 is TGTGCCAGCAGCTTGGGGGGCCATCAGCCCCAGCATTTT.

The sample holds many counts of this clonotype. The genes are TRBV11-2 and TRBJ2-5; D remains unclear. This CDR3 is 13 amino acids long. Germline V gives CDR1 SGHAT, CDR2 FQNNGV. V lost 3 bases and J lost 3, with 8 bases in between. Here the CDR3 reads CASSLGRKETQYF. CDR3 nucleotides: TGTGCCAGCAGCTTGGGAAGGAAAGAGACCCAGTACTTC.

This clonotype was picked up many times. The V and J genes are TRBV11-2 and TRBJ2-7, with TRBD2 as a possible D gene (6 bases). CDR1 is SGHAT, CDR2 FQNNGV, per germline. This CDR3 contains 15 residues. V gave up 1 base and J gave up 2 bases, with 12 bases separating them. DNA of the CDR3: TGTGCCAGCAGCTTAGGGGCTAGCGTCACCTACGAGCAGTACTTC. Translating it yields CASSLGASVTYEQYF.

This clonotype was counted only a few times. The gene calls are TRBV3-1 and TRBJ2-2, with 7 bases aligning to TRBD1. V shed 6 bases, J shed 7 bases, and the junction held 8 bases outside the gene matches. CDR1 and CDR2 (germline): LGHDT, YNNKEL (reference sequence). CDR3 length equals 14 residues. The CDR3 DNA is TGTGCCAGCAGACCTACGACAGGGTTCGGGGAGCTGTTTTTT. Translated, it gives CASRPTTGFGELFF. Filled out from reference TRBV3-1 and TRBJ2-2, the complete variable domain reads DTAVSQTPKYLVTQMGNDKSIKCEQNLGHDTMYWYKQDSKKFLKIMFSYNNKELIINETVPNRFSPKSPDKAHLNLHINSLELGDSAVYFCASRPTTGFGELFFGEGSRLTVL.

This clonotype was observed at least ten times. The chain employs TRBV20-1 and TRBJ2-1; weak D call: TRBD2 (6 bases). Trimming removed 1 base at V and 4 bases at J, with 17 bases between. Germline V CDR1 and CDR2: DFQATT, SNEGSKA (reference sequence). This CDR3 region has 16 residues. This CDR3 reads CSARGDMLATYNEQFF. The CDR3 nucleotides read TGCAGTGCTAGAGGTGACATGCTAGCGACATACAATGAGCAGTTCTTC.

The V gene is TRBV10-3, the J gene TRBJ2-1; 8 positions agree with TRBD1. The CDR3 runs 14 residues. Germline V lookup: CDR1 ENHRY, CDR2 SYGVKD. Unmatched junction bases numbered 7, after V lost 6 bases and J lost 6 bases. CDR3 bases: TGTGCCATCAGGAGGACAGGGATGGGCAATGAGCAGTTCTTC. Its protein product is CAIRRTGMGNEQFF.

This rearrangement joins TRBV20-1 to TRBJ2-3; 8 bases align to TRBD2. The CDR3 length is 15 residues. The germline gives CDR1 DFQATT, CDR2 SNEGSKA (reference sequence). Germline trimming cut 4 bases from V and 0 bases from J; bases unmatched to any gene: 6. The CDR3 DNA follows: TGCAGTGCTATGGGGGCTAGCGGGAGCACAGATACGCAGTATTTT. This sequence encodes CSAMGASGSTDTQYF.

Concerning this clonotype itself: This may be a read error: a much more frequent sequence differs by one nucleotide. CDR3 bases: TGTGCCAGCAGTTTTAGGGGGCCAATTTGGGGGACCCAGTACTTC. This translates into CASSFRGPIWGTQYF. The V and J genes are TRBV27 and TRBJ2-5, with 7 nucleotides matching TRBD1. This CDR3 has 15 amino acids. The germline gives CDR1 MNHEY, CDR2 SMNVEV (reference sequence). Germline trimming cut 3 bases from V and 7 bases from J; bases unmatched to any gene: 11.

In this sample, this clonotype turned up many times. The CDR3 sequence: CASSQEILAASTDTQYF. The CDR3 nucleotides read TGTGCCAGCAGCCAAGAGATTCTAGCGGCAAGCACAGATACGCAGTATTTT. V is TRBV3-1 and J is TRBJ2-3, with 7 bases that match TRBD2. The V gene end was trimmed by 0 bases and the J gene end by 0 bases; junction bases not matched to a gene: 6. CDR1 and CDR2 (germline): LGHDT, YNNKEL (reference sequence). This CDR3 comprises 17 residues.

This clonotype appeared a few times. CDR3 DNA: TGTGCCAGCAGAACAGGGATTGGGGACTACGAGCAGTACTTC. Translating it yields CASRTGIGDYEQYF. The chain uses TRBV6-1 and TRBJ2-7, with D perhaps TRBD1 (6 bases). Germline CDR1 is MNHNS and CDR2 is SASEGT. The CDR3 extends over 14 amino acids. V lost 6 bases and J 3 bases, leaving 15 bases between the germline ends.

This clonotype was observed many times. This chain links TRBV3-1 with TRBJ2-7, with a tentative D call TRBD2 (6 bases). Trimming stripped 0 bases from V and 4 bases from J, with 16 bases between. CDR1 LGHDT and CDR2 YNNKEL come from the germline V gene (reference sequence). The CDR3 consists of 16 residues. CDR3 coding DNA: TGTGCCAGCAGCCAAGATTTTTCGACTAGTCTTTACGAGCAGTACTTC. Residues: CASSQDFSTSLYEQYF.

This clonotype has ten or more counts. The V call is TRBV28, the J call TRBJ2-2; D assignment may be TRBD1 or TRBD2 (5 bases each). The ends were cut back, 3 bases at V and 17 bases at J, with 16 bases in the middle. The CDR3 extends over 12 amino acids. The germline V gene encodes CDR1 MDHEN and CDR2 SYDVKM. The CDR3 region has the DNA TGTGCCAGCAGTTTTGAGTGGGGACGGCGTTTTTTT. Its translation: CASSFEWGRRFF.

This clonotype has more than one count but fewer than ten. The chain recombines TRBV10-1 with TRBJ2-2; 9 positions agree with TRBD1. With V trimmed by 8 bases and J by 3 bases, 4 bases remained unmatched. Germline values: CDR1 WNHNN, CDR2 SYGVQD (reference sequence). CDR3 size: 14 residues. CDR3 coding DNA: TGCGCCAGCGGGACAGGGCCGTACACCGGGGAGCTGTTTTTT. Its protein is CASGTGPYTGELFF.

This clonotype was counted a few times. V gene TRBV7-8 combines with J gene TRBJ2-1; D possibly corresponds to TRBD2 (6 bases). The V gene's germline CDR1 is SGHVS and CDR2 FQNEAQ. The CDR3 is 17 amino acids. V was clipped by 5 bases and J by 1 base, with 18 bases between them. In DNA form, the CDR3 reads TGTGCCAGCAGCCGGAGGGGTGAAGCGCTTTCCTACAATGAGCAGTTCTTC. Its protein product is CASSRRGEALSYNEQFF.

This clonotype showed up just a few times. This chain connects TRBV5-1 to TRBJ1-3, with TRBD1 matching 11 bases. J was trimmed by 1 base and V by 3 bases; bases with no gene match: 3. CDR1 and CDR2 (germline): SGHRS, YFSETQ. The CDR3 spans 16 residues. The chain's CDR3 is CASSSGQGASGNTIYF. DNA of the CDR3: TGCGCCAGCAGCTCTGGACAGGGGGCGTCTGGAAACACCATATATTTT.

In this sample, this clonotype turned up many times. This chain links TRBV3-1 with TRBJ2-1, with TRBD2 matching 10 bases. V lost 1 base to trimming and J lost 6 bases; unmatched junction nucleotides: 3. This CDR3 is built from 15 residues. The germline CDR1 and CDR2 sequences are LGHDT and YNNKEL (reference sequence). The CDR3 reads CASSQGLAGPNEQFF. The CDR3 bases are TGTGCCAGCAGCCAAGGACTAGCGGGCCCCAATGAGCAGTTCTTC.

V is TRBV5-1 and J is TRBJ2-7; D ambiguous. The J call is uncertain, as TRBJ2-1 better fits the DNA end. Germline lookup yields CDR1 SGHRS and CDR2 YFSETQ. This CDR3 contains 15 residues. CDR3 DNA: TGCGCCAGCAGCCATTCAAACCGGCCCGCCTACGAGCAGTTCTTC. Residues: CASSHSNRPAYEQFF.

This chain links TRBV14 with TRBJ2-2, with TRBD1 identical over 7 bases. V was pared by 4 bases and J by 7 bases, with 6 bases of the junction left unmatched. This CDR3 region has 14 residues. Germline values: CDR1 SGHDN, CDR2 FVKESK. Here the CDR3 reads CASSPWTGVGELFF. The CDR3 nucleotides are TGTGCCAGCAGCCCGTGGACAGGCGTCGGGGAGCTGTTTTTT. Full variable domain (remainder filled in from reference TRBV14 and TRBJ2-2): EAGVTQFPSHSVIEKGQTVTLRCDPISGHDNLYWYRRVMGKEIKFLLHFVKESKQDESGMPNNRFLAERTGGTYSTLKVQPAELEDSGVYFCASSPWTGVGELFFGEGSRLTVL.

The chain carries TRBV10-3 and TRBJ2-7; 8 bases line up with TRBD1. V shed 6 bases and J 5 bases; nucleotides not matched to a gene: 9. CDR1 is ENHRY, CDR2 SYGVKD, per germline. The CDR3 consists of 14 residues. CDR3 protein: CAIRSQGDGDEQYF. The DNA of the CDR3 is TGTGCCATCAGGTCACAGGGGGATGGCGACGAGCAGTACTTC.